This is a list of T cell receptor beta chains from one sample in a study of blood T cell repertoires in COVID-19. Method: immunoSEQ multiplex PCR; TCRdb's copy keeps in-frame clones and lacks some. The data contain roughly 80,000 clones, approximately 84% of them singletons. Material for sequencing was peripheral blood. The receptors derive from a human donor in a cohort sampled during active COVID-19. CDR3s include the opening cysteine and the closing phenylalanine or tryptophan. D genes are given only for firm matches. The size entry is marked missing in some rows and otherwise reads once, few, many or a size class.

V: TRBV5-1
D: TRBD1
J: TRBJ1-4
size: NA
DNA: TGCGCCAGCAGCGACGACAGGGGTGGTGGAGAAAAACTGTTTTTT
CDR3: CASSDDRGGGEKLFF

V: TRBV9
D: NA
J: TRBJ2-1
size: NA
DNA: TGTGCCAGCAGTGCCGGGCCGGGAGCCTACAATGAGCAGTTCTTC
CDR3: CASSAGPGAYNEQFF

V: TRBV7-3
D: TRBD2
J: TRBJ2-5
size: NA
DNA: TGTGCCAGCAGCTTAACGGGGACTAGTCGGGAGACCCAGTACTTC
CDR3: CASSLTGTSRETQYF

V: TRBV5-4
D: NA
J: TRBJ2-6
size: NA
DNA: TGTGCCAGCAGCTACCCGAGGGTTTCTGGGGCCAACGTCCTGACTTTC
CDR3: CASSYPRVSGANVLTF

V: TRBV2
D: TRBD1
J: TRBJ2-7
size: NA
DNA: TGTGCCAGCCGGACAGGGGGCCGTTACGAGCAGTACTTC
CDR3: CASRTGGRYEQYF

V: TRBV6-5
D: TRBD1
J: TRBJ1-2
size: NA
DNA: TGTGCCAGCACCCGGACAGGGATAGATGGCTACACCTTC
CDR3: CASTRTGIDGYTF

V: TRBV25-1
D: TRBD1
J: TRBJ1-2
size: NA
DNA: TGTGCCAGCAACACGGACAGGGGTTTCTATGGCTACACCTTC
CDR3: CASNTDRGFYGYTF

V: TRBV19
D: NA
J: TRBJ1-5
size: NA
DNA: TGTGCCAGTACCTCCCCGACAGGTAGCAATCAGCCCCAGCATTTT
CDR3: CASTSPTGSNQPQHF

V: TRBV19
D: TRBD1
J: TRBJ2-7
size: once
DNA: TGTGCCAGTAGTATGGGTTGGACAGGGTCCTACGAGCAGTACTTC
CDR3: CASSMGWTGSYEQYF

V: TRBV7-6
D: NA
J: TRBJ2-7
size: NA
DNA: TGTGCCAGCAGCTTAGGAGGAATCTACGAGCAGTACTTC
CDR3: CASSLGGIYEQYF

V: TRBV9
D: NA
J: TRBJ2-7
size: NA
DNA: TGTGCCAGCAGCGTTGGGGGAGGCCCGGGGGAGCAGTACTTC
CDR3: CASSVGGGPGEQYF

V: TRBV5-1
D: NA
J: TRBJ2-3
size: NA
DNA: TGCGCCAGCAGCACTCTCGTTCGCACAGATACGCAGTATTTT
CDR3: CASSTLVRTDTQYF

V: TRBV6-4
D: TRBD2
J: TRBJ2-2
size: NA
DNA: TGTGCCAGCAGTCCTCTAGCGGGAGTCACCGGGGAGCTGTTTTTT
CDR3: CASSPLAGVTGELFF

V: TRBV5-1
D: NA
J: TRBJ2-5
size: NA
DNA: TGCGCCAGCAGCTTGACCCCCACGGCGGCCCAGTACTTC
CDR3: CASSLTPTAAQYF

V: TRBV5-4
D: NA
J: TRBJ2-5
size: once
DNA: TGTGCCAGCAGCTTGTCGGAGACCCAGTACTTC
CDR3: CASSLSETQYF

V: TRBV9
D: TRBD1
J: TRBJ2-7
size: NA
DNA: TGTGCCAGCAGCGTAGGGGACAGGATTAGCTACGAGCAGTACTTC
CDR3: CASSVGDRISYEQYF

V: TRBV5-1
D: NA
J: TRBJ2-7
size: NA
DNA: TGCGCCAGCAGGTCCGAGGCACACTCCTACGAGCAGTACTTC
CDR3: CASRSEAHSYEQYF

V: TRBV5-4
D: TRBD2
J: TRBJ2-7
size: NA
DNA: TGTGCCAGCAGCTCGGGAGGGGCGGCCGCTGCCCACGAGCAGTACTTC
CDR3: CASSSGGAAAAHEQYF